Given below is one T cell receptor (beta chain) in context. Per the authors' pipeline: The assay estimated nucleated cells by amplifying reference gene primers. Sequencing used immunoSEQ multiplex PCR; TCRdb keeps in-frame clones, though not all of them. That table gives V, J and clone size, and the DNA gave D and trimming. Counted here are 250,000 to 300,000 clones, around 80% occurring once; the ten biggest clones make up around 4%. This entry is derived from a study of blood T cell repertoires in COVID-19. Study information: Spain, Italy and the United States supplied samples that represented acute and convalescent COVID-19. The analysed material was cDNA or gDNA that came from T cells, B-cell-depleted T cells, or PBMCs.

The CDR3 extends over 14 amino acids. The germline CDR1 and CDR2 sequences are SGHTA and FQGNSA. The V gene end was trimmed by 3 bases and the J gene end by 6 bases; junction bases not matched to a gene: 3. This clonotype originated in a man in his fifties or sixties with acute or convalescent COVID-19. The rearrangement links TRBV7-2 to TRBJ2-1, with 9 bases lining up with TRBD2. Sequencing was carried out using peripheral blood. The CDR3, as DNA: TGTGCCAGCAGCTTTTTGACTAGCGGCAATGAGCAGTTCTTC. Translating gives CASSFLTSGNEQFF.